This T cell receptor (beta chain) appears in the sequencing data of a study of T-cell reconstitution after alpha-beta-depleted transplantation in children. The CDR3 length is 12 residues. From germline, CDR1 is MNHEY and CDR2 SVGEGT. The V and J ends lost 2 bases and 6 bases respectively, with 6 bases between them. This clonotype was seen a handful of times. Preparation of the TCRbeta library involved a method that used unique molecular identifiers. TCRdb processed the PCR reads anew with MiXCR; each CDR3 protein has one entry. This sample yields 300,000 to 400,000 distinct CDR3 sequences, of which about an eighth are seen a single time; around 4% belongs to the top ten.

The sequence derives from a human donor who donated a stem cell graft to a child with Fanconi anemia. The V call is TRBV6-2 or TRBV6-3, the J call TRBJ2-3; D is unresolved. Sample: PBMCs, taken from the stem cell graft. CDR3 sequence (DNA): TGTGCCAGCAGTTACGGTCTGGATACGCAGTATTTT. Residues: CASSYGLDTQYF.